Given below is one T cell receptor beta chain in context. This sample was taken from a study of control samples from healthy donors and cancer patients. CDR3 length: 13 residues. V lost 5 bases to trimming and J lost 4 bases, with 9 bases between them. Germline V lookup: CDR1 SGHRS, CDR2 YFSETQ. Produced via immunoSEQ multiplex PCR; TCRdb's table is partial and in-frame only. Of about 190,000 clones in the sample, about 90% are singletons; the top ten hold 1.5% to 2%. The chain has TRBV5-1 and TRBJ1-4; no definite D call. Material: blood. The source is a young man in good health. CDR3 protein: CASRMGGNEKLFF. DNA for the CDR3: TGCGCCAGCAGAATGGGCGGTAATGAAAAACTGTTTTTT.